A selection of T cell receptor beta chains follows, all from one sample in a study of beta chain features in type 1 diabetes. Sequencing was performed with immunoSEQ multiplex PCR; in TCRdb, only in-frame clones are kept and a portion is missing. The sample contains some 330,000 clones, 10% to 15% of which appear only once. The sequencing input was naive CD4+ T cells from blood. The receptor source for this set is a woman under 30 with type 1 diabetes. CDR3s include the opening cysteine and the closing phenylalanine or tryptophan. A D gene is named only where the DNA matches it firmly. Clone size is not always given. Where it is, it says once, few, many or a class for expanded clones.

CDR3	DNA	size	J	V	D
CASSDVWTSNEQFF	TGTGCCAGCAGTGATGTGTGGACTAGCAATGAGCAGTTCTTC	.	TRBJ2-1	TRBV6-1	TRBD2
CAISEMGGQTEAFF	TGTGCCATCAGTGAAATGGGGGGGCAGACTGAAGCTTTCTTT	.	TRBJ1-1	TRBV10-3	.
CASSWSEINQPQHF	TGTGCCAGCAGCTGGTCAGAAATCAATCAGCCCCAGCATTTT	few	TRBJ1-5	TRBV7-2	.
CASSWEREKLFF	TGTGCCAGCAGTTGGGAGAGAGAAAAACTGTTTTTT	few	TRBJ1-4	TRBV2	.
CASSPLSPGWVSYEQYF	TGTGCCAGCAGCCCCCTTTCCCCCGGGTGGGTCTCCTACGAGCAGTACTTC	.	TRBJ2-7	TRBV11-2	.
CASSPGTGPYEQYF	TGTGCCAGCAGCCCCGGGACAGGCCCCTACGAGCAGTACTTC	few	TRBJ2-7	TRBV7-3	TRBD1
CASSEGQGPYGYTF	TGTGCCAGCTCAGAAGGACAGGGTCCCTATGGCTACACCTTC	few	TRBJ1-2	TRBV18	TRBD1
CASSLGQSTDTQYF	TGTGCCAGCAGCCTTGGACAGAGCACAGATACGCAGTATTTT	.	TRBJ2-3	TRBV7-2	.
CASSVAWTSGYEQYF	TGTGCCAGCAGCGTAGCCTGGACTAGCGGGTACGAGCAGTACTTC	.	TRBJ2-7	TRBV9	TRBD2
CASSSGQLNEKLFF	TGCGCCAGCAGCTCGGGACAGCTCAATGAAAAACTGTTTTTT	.	TRBJ1-4	TRBV5-1	TRBD1
CASSSEQSSGELFF	TGTGCCAGCAGCTCGGAACAGAGCTCCGGGGAGCTGTTTTTT	.	TRBJ2-2	TRBV7-2	.
CASSLRLAEDNEQFF	TGTGCCAGCAGCCTAAGACTAGCGGAAGACAATGAGCAGTTCTTC	.	TRBJ2-1	TRBV7-6	TRBD2
CAIRQMNTEAFF	TGTGCCATCAGACAGATGAACACTGAAGCTTTCTTT	few	TRBJ1-1	TRBV10-3	.
CASSDRDRGDEQYF	TGTGCCAGCAGCGACCGGGACAGGGGGGACGAGCAGTACTTC	few	TRBJ2-7	TRBV9	TRBD1
CASSQDWASGMNSYEQYF	TGTGCCAGCAGCCAAGATTGGGCTAGCGGGATGAATTCCTACGAGCAGTACTTC	few	TRBJ2-7	TRBV4-2	TRBD2